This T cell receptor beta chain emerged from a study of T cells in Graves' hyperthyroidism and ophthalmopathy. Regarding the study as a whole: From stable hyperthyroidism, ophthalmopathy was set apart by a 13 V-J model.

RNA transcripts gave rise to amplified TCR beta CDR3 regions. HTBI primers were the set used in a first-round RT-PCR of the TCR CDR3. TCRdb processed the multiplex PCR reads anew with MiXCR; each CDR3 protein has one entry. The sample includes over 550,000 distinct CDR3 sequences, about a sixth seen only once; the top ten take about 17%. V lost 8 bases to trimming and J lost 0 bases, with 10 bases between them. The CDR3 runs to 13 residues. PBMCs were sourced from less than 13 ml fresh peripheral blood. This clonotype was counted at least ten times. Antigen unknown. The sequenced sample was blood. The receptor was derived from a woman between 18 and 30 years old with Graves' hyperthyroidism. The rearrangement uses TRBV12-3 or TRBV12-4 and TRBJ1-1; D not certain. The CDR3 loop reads CASFRNMNTEAFF. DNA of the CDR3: TGTGCCAGCTTCCGGAACATGAACACTGAAGCTTTCTTT.